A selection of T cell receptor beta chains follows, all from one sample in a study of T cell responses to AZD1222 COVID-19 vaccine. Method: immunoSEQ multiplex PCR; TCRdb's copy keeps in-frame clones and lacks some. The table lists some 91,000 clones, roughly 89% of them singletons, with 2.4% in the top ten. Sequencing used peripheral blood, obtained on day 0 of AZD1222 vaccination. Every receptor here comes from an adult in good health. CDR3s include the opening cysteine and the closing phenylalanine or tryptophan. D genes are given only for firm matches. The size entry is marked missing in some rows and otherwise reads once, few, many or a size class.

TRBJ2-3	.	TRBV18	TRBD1	TGTGCCAGCTCACATATTCGACAGGGGGCCGGAGATACGCAGTATTTT	CASSHIRQGAGDTQYF
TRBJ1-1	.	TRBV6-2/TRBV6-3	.	TGTGCCAGCAGCCCCCGTTTGGAGAACACTGAAGCTTTCTTT	CASSPRLENTEAFF
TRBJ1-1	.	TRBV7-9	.	TGTGCCAGCAGCTTGGACAGCGCTGAAGCTTTCTTT	CASSLDSAEAFF
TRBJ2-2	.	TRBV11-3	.	TGTGCCAGCAGCTTTTCCAGTAACACCGGGGAGCTGTTTTTT	CASSFSSNTGELFF
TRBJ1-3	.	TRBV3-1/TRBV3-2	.	TGTGCCAGCAGCCAAGGACCTGGAAACACCATATATTTT	CASSQGPGNTIYF
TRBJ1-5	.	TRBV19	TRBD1	TGTGCCAGTAGCATGACAGGGGGCCCTGGTAGCAATCAGCCCCAGCATTTT	CASSMTGGPGSNQPQHF
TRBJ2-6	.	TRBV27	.	TGTGCCAGCAGTTTATCGAGAGGGGCTGGGGCCAACGTCCTGACTTTC	CASSLSRGAGANVLTF
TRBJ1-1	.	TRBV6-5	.	TGTGCCAGCAGTTACTCCCCGACGGAGAACACTGAAGCTTTCTTT	CASSYSPTENTEAFF
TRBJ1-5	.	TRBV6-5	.	TGTGCCAGCAGTTACTCGGGGACCCAGCATTTT	CASSYSGTQHF
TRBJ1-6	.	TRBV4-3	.	TGCGCCAGCAGCCAAGGAGGGGCCCTCCCCCTCCACTTT	CASSQGGALPLHF
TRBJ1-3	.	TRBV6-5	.	TGTGCCAGCAGTTACCTGACGGCGGGAAACACCATATATTTT	CASSYLTAGNTIYF
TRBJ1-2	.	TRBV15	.	TGTGCCACCAGCAGCGGGACAAGTTATGGCTACACCTTC	CATSSGTSYGYTF
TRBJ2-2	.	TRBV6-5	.	TGTGCCAGCAGGGCAGACACCGGGGAGCTGTTTTTT	CASRADTGELFF
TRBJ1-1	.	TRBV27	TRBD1	TGTGCCAGCAGTTACGGACAGGGGCTGTCAGCTTTCTTT	CASSYGQGLSAFF
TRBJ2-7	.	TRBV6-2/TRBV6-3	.	TGTGCCAGCAGTTACAAAAGGTCTTACTCTTACGAGCAGTACTTC	CASSYKRSYSYEQYF
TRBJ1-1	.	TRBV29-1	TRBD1	TGCAGCGTGAGGACAGGGGTTGCGGACACTGAAGCTTTCTTT	CSVRTGVADTEAFF
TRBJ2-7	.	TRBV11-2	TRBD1	TGTGCCAGCAGCATACTACCTACCGGGACAGGGGGCTTAGGGGACGAGCAGTACTTC	CASSILPTGTGGLGDEQYF
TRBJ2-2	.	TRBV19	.	TGTGCCAGTAGTATAGCCCGAAACACCGGGGAGCTGTTTTTT	CASSIARNTGELFF
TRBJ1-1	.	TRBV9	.	TGTGCCAGCAGCGTAGAGGGTAGGGAGAACACTGAAGCTTTCTTT	CASSVEGRENTEAFF
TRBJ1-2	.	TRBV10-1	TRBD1	TGCGCCAGCAGTTCCCGTCTTTTAGACAGGGATTGGTATGGCTACACCTTC	CASSSRLLDRDWYGYTF
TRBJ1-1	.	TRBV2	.	TGTGCCAGCAGTTCGGACCATAACACTGAAGCTTTCTTT	CASSSDHNTEAFF
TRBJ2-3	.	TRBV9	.	TGTGCCAGCAGCAACCTGGTCACACCAGATACGCAGTATTTT	CASSNLVTPDTQYF
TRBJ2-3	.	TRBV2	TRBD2	TGTGCCAGCAGCTGGACTAGGGTCACAGATACGCAGTATTTT	CASSWTRVTDTQYF
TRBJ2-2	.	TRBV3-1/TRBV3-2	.	TGTGCCAGCAGCCAAACAGTTAACACCGGGGAGCTGTTTTTT	CASSQTVNTGELFF
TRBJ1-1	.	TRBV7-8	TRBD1	TGTGCCAGCAGCCCTGTATCGGGACAGTGGAACACTGAAGCTTTCTTT	CASSPVSGQWNTEAFF
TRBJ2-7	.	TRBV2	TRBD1	TGTGCCAGCAGTGGGACAGGGGGCTACGAGCAGTACTTC	CASSGTGGYEQYF
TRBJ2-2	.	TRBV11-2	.	TGTGCCAGCAGCGCTAGTGTTGGACGAGGGGAGCTGTTTTTT	CASSASVGRGELFF
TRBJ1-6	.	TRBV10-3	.	TGTGCCATCAGTGAGTCCCGCGACTGGGGGACCGATTCACCCCTCCACTTT	CAISESRDWGTDSPLHF
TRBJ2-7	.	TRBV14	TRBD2	TGTGCCAGCAGCCAAGAGGGACTAGCGGCCTACGAGCAGTACTTC	CASSQEGLAAYEQYF
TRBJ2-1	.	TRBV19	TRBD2	TGTGCCAGTAGTCTGGGGACTAGCGGGATCCGATACAATGAGCAGTTCTTC	CASSLGTSGIRYNEQFF
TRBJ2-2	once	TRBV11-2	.	TGTGCCAGCATCAAATCGGCCCTAGCCAGGTCCGGGGAGCTGTTTTTT	CASIKSALARSGELFF
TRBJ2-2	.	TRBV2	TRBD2	TGTGCCAGCAGGGGAGGGGCCGGACCGAACACCGGGGAGCTGTTTTTT	CASRGGAGPNTGELFF
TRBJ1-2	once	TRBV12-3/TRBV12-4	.	TGTGCCAGCAGTTTAGGACACAACTATGGCTACACCTTC	CASSLGHNYGYTF
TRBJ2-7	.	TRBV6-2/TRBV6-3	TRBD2	TGTGCCAGCAGCATGGGACTAGCGGGATACGAGCAGTACTTC	CASSMGLAGYEQYF
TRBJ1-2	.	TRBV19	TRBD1	TGTGCCAGTAGTATCCCCGGGACAGGGTATGGCTACACCTTC	CASSIPGTGYGYTF